Reported below is one TCR beta chain. The target antigen is unknown. Additional autoimmune diseases, uncontrolled infections, pregnancy or lactation disqualified patients. Clinical symptoms, serum thyroxine, TRAb, thyroid ultrasound and orbital computed tomography formed the basis of diagnosis. The CDR3 runs to 15 residues. With V trimmed by 6 bases and J by 7 bases, 15 bases remained unmatched. Germline lookup yields CDR1 MDHEN and CDR2 SYDVKM. Amplification from RNA transcripts yielded the TCR beta CDR3 regions. A first-round RT-PCR used HTBI primers, followed by a second-round multiplex PCR. MiXCR, applied by TCRdb to the multiplex PCR reads, yields one record per CDR3 protein. The repertoire holds hundreds of thousands of distinct CDR3 sequences, with 20% to 25% as singletons. This sample was included in a study of Graves' ophthalmopathy and Graves' hyperthyroidism. General observations from the study: Between ophthalmopathy and stable hyperthyroidism, a 13-signature model drew a separation with approximately 87% sensitivity and around 80% specificity. Most expanded thyroid clonotypes above 0.001 frequency also appeared in blood.

V usage is TRBV28 and J usage is TRBJ2-7; TRBD1 matches 7 bases. The sequenced sample consisted of peripheral blood. The origin of this receptor is a woman aged 18-35 years with stable Graves' hyperthyroidism. Some clones in this sample may be carry-over from other donors' samples. DNA for the CDR3: TGTGCCAGCAGCCCCCCCTATGACAGGGCGTGGGAGCAGTACTTC. It specifies CASSPPYDRAWEQYF.